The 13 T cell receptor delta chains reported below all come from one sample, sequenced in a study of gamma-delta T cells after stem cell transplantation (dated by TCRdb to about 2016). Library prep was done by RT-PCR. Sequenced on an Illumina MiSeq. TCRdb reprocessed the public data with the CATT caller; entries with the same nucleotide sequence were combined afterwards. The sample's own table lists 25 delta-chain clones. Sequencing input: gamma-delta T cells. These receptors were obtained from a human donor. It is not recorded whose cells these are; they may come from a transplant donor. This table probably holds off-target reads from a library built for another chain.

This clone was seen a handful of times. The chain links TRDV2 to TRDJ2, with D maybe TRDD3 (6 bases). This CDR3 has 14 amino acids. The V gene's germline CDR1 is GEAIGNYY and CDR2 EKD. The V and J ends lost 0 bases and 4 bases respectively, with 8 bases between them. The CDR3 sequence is CACDTVGGTAQLFF. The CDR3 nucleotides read TGTGCCTGTGACACCGTGGGGGGGACAGCACAACTCTTCTTT.

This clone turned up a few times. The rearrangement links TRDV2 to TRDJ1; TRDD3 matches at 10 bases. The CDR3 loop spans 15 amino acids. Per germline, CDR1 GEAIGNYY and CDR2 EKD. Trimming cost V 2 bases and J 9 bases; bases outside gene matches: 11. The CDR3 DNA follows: TGTGCCTGTGACAGGTTACTGGGGGATCGAGGACAACTCATCTTT. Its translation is CACDRLLGDRGQLIF.

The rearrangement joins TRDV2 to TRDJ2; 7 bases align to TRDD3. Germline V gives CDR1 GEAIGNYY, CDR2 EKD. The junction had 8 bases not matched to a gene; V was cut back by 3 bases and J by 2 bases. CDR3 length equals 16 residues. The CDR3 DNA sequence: TGTGCCTGTGACTATTTACTGGGGAGCTTGACAGCACAACTCTTCTTT. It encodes CACDYLLGSLTAQLFF.

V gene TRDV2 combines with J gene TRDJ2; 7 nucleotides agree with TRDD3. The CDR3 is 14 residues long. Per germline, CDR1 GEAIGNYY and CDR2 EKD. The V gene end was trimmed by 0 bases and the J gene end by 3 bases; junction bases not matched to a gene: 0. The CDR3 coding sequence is TGTGCCTGTGACACCTGGGGGATGACAGCACAACTCTTCTTT. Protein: CACDTWGMTAQLFF.

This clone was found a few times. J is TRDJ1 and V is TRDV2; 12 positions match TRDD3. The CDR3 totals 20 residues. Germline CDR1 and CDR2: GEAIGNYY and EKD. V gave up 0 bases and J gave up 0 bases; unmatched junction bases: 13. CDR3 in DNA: TGTGCCTGTGACACCAGGGTAGGGCCTGGGGGATACGCTTACACCGATAAACTCATCTTT. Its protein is CACDTRVGPGGYAYTDKLIF.

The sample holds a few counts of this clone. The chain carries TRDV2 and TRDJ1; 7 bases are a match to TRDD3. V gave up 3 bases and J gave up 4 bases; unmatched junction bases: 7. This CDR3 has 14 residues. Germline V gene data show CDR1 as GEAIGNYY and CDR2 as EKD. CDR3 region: CACDDLGASDKLIF. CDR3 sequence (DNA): TGTGCCTGTGACGACCTGGGGGCTAGCGATAAACTCATCTTT.

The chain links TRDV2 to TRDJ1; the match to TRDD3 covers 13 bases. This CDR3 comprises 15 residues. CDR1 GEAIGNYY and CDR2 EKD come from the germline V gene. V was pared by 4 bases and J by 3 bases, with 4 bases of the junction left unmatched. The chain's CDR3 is CACEQLGDTADKLIF. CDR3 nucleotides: TGTGCCTGTGAGCAACTGGGGGATACGGCCGATAAACTCATCTTT.

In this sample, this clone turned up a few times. The CDR3 loop is CACDRLGDTDKLIF. The DNA of the CDR3 is TGTGCCTGTGACCGACTGGGGGATACCGATAAACTCATCTTT. The V call is TRDV2, the J call TRDJ1; TRDD3 matches 10 bases. CDR1 is GEAIGNYY and CDR2 is EKD in the germline V gene. V trimming: 3 bases; J trimming: 2 bases; junction bases outside the gene matches: 2. CDR3 length: 14 amino acids.

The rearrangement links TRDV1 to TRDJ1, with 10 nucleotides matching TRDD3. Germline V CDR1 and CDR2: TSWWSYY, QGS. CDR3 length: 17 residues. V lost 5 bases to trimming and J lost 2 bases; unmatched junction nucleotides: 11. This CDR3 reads CALGKGDVLGDTDKLIF. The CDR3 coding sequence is TGTGCTCTTGGGAAGGGGGACGTACTGGGGGATACCGATAAACTCATCTTT.

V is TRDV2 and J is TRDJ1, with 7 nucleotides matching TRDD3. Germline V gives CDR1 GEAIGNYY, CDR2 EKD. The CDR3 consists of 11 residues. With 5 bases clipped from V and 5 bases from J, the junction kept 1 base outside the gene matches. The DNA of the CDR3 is TGTGCCTGTGTACTGGGGGATAAACTCATCTTT. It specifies CACVLGDKLIF.

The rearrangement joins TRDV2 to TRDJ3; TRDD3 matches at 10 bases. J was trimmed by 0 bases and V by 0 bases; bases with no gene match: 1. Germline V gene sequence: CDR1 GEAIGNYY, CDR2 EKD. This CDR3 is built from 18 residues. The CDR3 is CACDTAGGYSWDTRQMFF. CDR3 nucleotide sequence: TGTGCCTGTGACACCGCTGGGGGATACTCCTGGGACACCCGACAGATGTTTTTC.

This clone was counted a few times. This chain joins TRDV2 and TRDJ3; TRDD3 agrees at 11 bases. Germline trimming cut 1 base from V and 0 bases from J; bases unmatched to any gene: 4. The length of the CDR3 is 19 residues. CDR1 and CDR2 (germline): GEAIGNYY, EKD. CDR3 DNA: TGTGCCTGTGACACAATTACTGGGGGATACTCCTGGGACACCCGACAGATGTTTTTC. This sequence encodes CACDTITGGYSWDTRQMFF.

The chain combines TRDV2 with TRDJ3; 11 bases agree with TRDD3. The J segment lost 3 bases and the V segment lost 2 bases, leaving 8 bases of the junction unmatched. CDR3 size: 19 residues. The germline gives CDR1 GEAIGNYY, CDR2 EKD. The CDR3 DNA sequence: TGTGCCTGTGACAAAGTACTGGGGGATAAGGTCTGGGACACCCGACAGATGTTTTTC. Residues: CACDKVLGDKVWDTRQMFF.